The 27 T cell receptor beta chains given below trace back to one sample, sequenced in a study of Ad26.COV2.S vaccination and SARS-CoV-2 variants listed by TCRdb under 2021. Library creation used the immunoSEQ multiplex PCR assay. TCRdb took over this immuneACCESS table, retaining in-frame rearrangements with V and J assigned. Such tables are incomplete; in checked studies, under half of the missing clones stem from an unresolved V gene, and the remainder is unexplained. The sample includes roughly 350,000 clones, with less than 90% observed a single time. The top ten clones comprise approximately 11% of the sample. The treatment or condition label of this sample denotes: about 20 received Ad26.COV2.S at low or high dose, single or two shots; a few received placebo; per-sample allocation not given. For vaccine and placebo recipients, repertoires were sequenced using samples collected on day 63 after the first injection.

This sample comprised peripheral blood, obtained in a trial of Ad26.COV2.S vaccine versus placebo. Source of these receptors: a person between 18 and 60 years old who received the Ad26.COV2.S COVID-19 vaccine or a placebo.

The V and J genes are TRBV7-8 and TRBJ1-1; D remains unclear. V was cut by 3 bases and J by 5 bases, with 13 bases left in between. Germline values: CDR1 SGHVS, CDR2 FQNEAQ. The CDR3 extends over 14 amino acids. The CDR3 protein is CASSFRRLGTEAFF. CDR3 sequence (DNA): TGTGCCAGCAGCTTTCGCAGACTTGGGACTGAAGCTTTCTTT.

The chain has TRBV24-1 and TRBJ1-5; weak D call: TRBD1 (6 bases). The germline gives CDR1 KGHDR, CDR2 SFDVKD. The CDR3 runs to 16 residues. V lost 3 bases to trimming and J lost 0 bases, with 11 bases between them. Written as DNA, the CDR3 is TGTGCCACCAGTGATCCGAGGACAGATAGCAATCAGCCCCAGCATTTT. Translating gives CATSDPRTDSNQPQHF.

The CDR3 loop is CASSSSSGSAYEQYF. CDR3 DNA: TGCGCCAGCAGCTCCTCTAGCGGGAGTGCTTACGAGCAGTACTTC. The J gene is TRBJ2-7, the V gene TRBV5-1; the match to TRBD2 covers 10 bases. The J segment lost 4 bases and the V segment lost 3 bases, leaving 7 bases of the junction unmatched. The CDR3 is 15 residues long. CDR1 and CDR2 (germline): SGHRS, YFSETQ.

This clone was seen a handful of times. The chain combines TRBV29-1 with TRBJ1-2; D unclear. CDR1 is SQVTM and CDR2 is ANQGSEA in the germline V gene. V dropped 8 bases and J dropped 1 base, with 8 bases sitting between them. The CDR3 runs to 11 residues. The chain's CDR3 is CSTDFNYGYTF. CDR3 sequence (DNA): TGCAGCACGGATTTTAACTATGGCTACACCTTC.

V gene TRBV7-8 combines with J gene TRBJ2-2; 7 bases are shared with TRBD1. CDR1 is SGHVS and CDR2 is FQNEAQ in the germline V gene. CDR3 size: 17 residues. The V segment lost 5 bases and the J segment 6 bases; nucleotides outside the gene matches: 15. The CDR3: CASSPRDSSEFAGELFF. The DNA for the CDR3 is TGTGCCAGCAGCCCTCGGGACAGCTCAGAGTTTGCCGGGGAGCTGTTTTTT.

The chain couples TRBV7-2 to TRBJ2-1; 10 bases line up with TRBD2. CDR3 length equals 16 residues. Germline lookup yields CDR1 SGHTA and CDR2 FQGNSA. After removal of 5 bases from V and 0 bases from J, the junction contained 4 bases not matched to a gene. CDR3 protein: CASSLSSGGSYNEQFF. The CDR3 DNA sequence: TGTGCCAGCAGCCTCTCTAGCGGGGGCTCCTACAATGAGCAGTTCTTC.

The chain is built from TRBV18 and TRBJ2-1; D remains ambiguous. Germline V gene sequence: CDR1 KGHSH, CDR2 LQKENI. The CDR3 consists of 12 residues. V was cut by 3 bases and J by 9 bases, with 9 bases left in between. CDR3 region: CASSPVGIEQFF. CDR3 bases: TGTGCCAGCTCACCGGTGGGGATTGAGCAGTTCTTC.

The chain employs TRBV4-3 and TRBJ2-5; D not certain. CDR3 length: 13 amino acids. From germline, CDR1 is LGHNA and CDR2 YSLEER. Trimming pared 4 bases from V and 4 bases from J, leaving 10 bases between. CDR3 sequence: CASSPGLGETQYF. CDR3 DNA: TGCGCCAGCAGCCCGGGCCTAGGAGAGACCCAGTACTTC.

This sequence joins TRBV30 and TRBJ1-1; D ambiguous. CDR3 length: 13 residues. The germline gives CDR1 GTSNPN, CDR2 SVGIG (reference sequence). V was pared by 0 bases and J by 1 base, with 6 bases between. DNA for the CDR3: TGTGCCTGGAGTGTCCACAAGAACACTGAAGCTTTCTTT. It codes for CAWSVHKNTEAFF.

The chain uses TRBV4-1 and TRBJ2-1; 8 nucleotides agree with TRBD2. Trimming cost V 0 bases and J 9 bases; bases outside gene matches: 4. The germline V gene has CDR1 MGHRA and CDR2 YSYEKL. The CDR3 extends over 14 amino acids. The CDR3 spells CASSQEGLDGEQFF. For the CDR3, the DNA is TGCGCCAGCAGCCAAGAGGGACTAGACGGTGAGCAGTTCTTC.

The chain joins TRBV7-9 to TRBJ2-5, with TRBD2 identical over 8 bases. Germline lookup yields CDR1 SEHNR and CDR2 FQNEAQ (reference sequence). After removal of 7 bases from V and 4 bases from J, the junction contained 17 bases not matched to a gene. CDR3 length: 17 residues. The CDR3: CASTPREGGALRETQYF. The CDR3 region has the DNA TGTGCCAGCACCCCACGGGAGGGAGGGGCCCTGAGAGAGACCCAGTACTTC.

J is TRBJ2-1 and V is TRBV7-2; 7 nucleotides match TRBD2. The germline V gene has CDR1 SGHTA and CDR2 FQGNSA. Trimming removed 5 bases from V and 3 bases from J; junction bases left unmatched: 10. This CDR3 is built from 16 residues. In DNA, the CDR3 is TGTGCCAGCAGCCGCTCAGCGGGAAACGACTACAATGAGCAGTTCTTC. Amino acid sequence: CASSRSAGNDYNEQFF.

The V call is TRBV24-1, the J call TRBJ2-3, with a tentative D call TRBD1 (6 bases). The V gene's germline CDR1 is KGHDR and CDR2 SFDVKD. There are 16 residues in the CDR3. V dropped 3 bases and J dropped 0 bases, with 12 bases sitting between them. The CDR3 protein is CATSDLDRSSTDTQYF. Written as DNA, the CDR3 is TGTGCCACCAGTGATCTCGACAGGTCTAGCACAGATACGCAGTATTTT.

The genes are TRBV28 and TRBJ1-5; D unresolved. V was pared by 8 bases and J by 2 bases, with 10 bases between. In germline, CDR1 is MDHEN, CDR2 SYDVKM. This CDR3 region has 13 residues. The CDR3 spells CASQVGGNQPQHF. In DNA, the CDR3 is TGTGCCAGCCAAGTCGGGGGCAATCAGCCCCAGCATTTT.

The rearrangement uses TRBV7-9 and TRBJ2-7; 10 positions agree with TRBD1. The ends lost 4 bases at V and 4 bases at J; junction bases unmatched: 4. The CDR3 covers 14 residues. Germline CDR1 is SEHNR and CDR2 is FQNEAQ (reference sequence). CDR3 coding DNA: TGTGCCAGCAGCTCAGACAGGGGGCTGTACGAGCAGTACTTC. Its protein is CASSSDRGLYEQYF.

This sequence joins TRBV28 and TRBJ1-2, with TRBD1 identical over 7 bases. The CDR3 contains 13 residues. Trimming took 6 bases from V and 5 from J; bases not matched to a gene: 6. Germline loops: CDR1 MDHEN, CDR2 SYDVKM. The CDR3 loop reads CASSRQGRYGYTF. The CDR3 DNA is TGTGCCAGCAGCCGACAGGGAAGGTATGGCTACACCTTC.

This chain links TRBV11-2 with TRBJ1-2; tentative D call: TRBD1 (6 bases). This CDR3 contains 12 residues. Germline V gene lookup returns CDR1 SGHAT and CDR2 FQNNGV. Trimming pared 5 bases from V and 9 bases from J, leaving 13 bases between. The CDR3 protein is CASSPGGQSYTF. CDR3 coding DNA: TGTGCCAGCAGCCCGGGGGGACAAAGCTACACCTTC.

V and J are TRBV7-6 and TRBJ2-1, with 12 bases matching TRBD2. This CDR3 contains 16 residues. The J segment lost 7 bases and the V segment lost 4 bases, leaving 8 bases of the junction unmatched. Germline V gene data show CDR1 as SGHVS and CDR2 as FNYEAQ. DNA of the CDR3: TGTGCCAGCAGCTCTAGACTAGCGGGAGAGATGAATGAGCAGTTCTTC. Protein sequence: CASSSRLAGEMNEQFF.

V usage is TRBV10-2 and J usage is TRBJ1-2; the D gene is possibly TRBD1 (6 bases). The CDR3 runs 14 residues. Trimming removed 11 bases at V and 4 bases at J, with 20 bases between. Germline V CDR1 and CDR2: WSHSY, SAAADI. The CDR3 nucleotides read TGCGCCTCAACCGACTCGACAGGCAGCTATGGCTACACCTTC. This codes for CASTDSTGSYGYTF.

This clone was seen a single time. This rearrangement joins TRBV7-9 to TRBJ1-1, with D possibly TRBD1 on 6 matching bases. V was pared by 2 bases and J by 1 base, with 8 bases between. The CDR3 runs to 14 residues. Germline V lookup: CDR1 SEHNR, CDR2 FQNEAQ (reference sequence). The CDR3 region has the DNA TGTGCCAGCAGCTTACAGGGGACGAACACTGAAGCTTTCTTT. Residues: CASSLQGTNTEAFF.

This rearrangement joins TRBV5-6 to TRBJ1-5; a weak D match, TRBD1 (5 bases). Germline CDR1 is SGHDT and CDR2 is YYEEEE. With 3 bases removed from V and 2 bases from J, the gap between germline ends came to 12 bases. The CDR3 is made up of 15 amino acids. As DNA, the CDR3 is TGTGCCAGCAGCTACACTGGGACGGGCAATCAGCCCCAGCATTTT. Its translation: CASSYTGTGNQPQHF.

This clone occurred a few times. The chain employs TRBV5-4 and TRBJ2-7, with D perhaps TRBD2 (5 bases). This CDR3 spans 13 amino acids. V was pared by 0 bases and J by 7 bases, with 11 bases between. Germline-derived CDR1 and CDR2 are SGHNT and YYREEE (reference sequence). The CDR3 here is CASSLGGPGEQYF. Written as DNA, the CDR3 is TGTGCCAGCAGCTTGGGAGGGCCGGGGGAGCAGTACTTC.

The chain joins TRBV7-8 to TRBJ1-5; D gene ambiguous. CDR1 is SGHVS, CDR2 FQNEAQ, per germline. V lost 6 bases to trimming and J lost 1 base, with 10 bases between them. The CDR3 loop spans 14 amino acids. The CDR3 protein is CASRPGFSNQPQHF. CDR3 DNA sequence: TGTGCCAGCAGGCCAGGTTTCAGCAATCAGCCCCAGCATTTT.

The chain carries TRBV10-3 and TRBJ1-2; tentatively, D is TRBD1 (5 bases). Trimming left V 3 bases short and J 4 bases short, with 9 bases between. The CDR3 runs to 13 residues. The germline V gene has CDR1 ENHRY and CDR2 SYGVKD. Here the CDR3 DNA reads TGTGCCATCAGTGAAAGGGGAGGCTATGGCTACACCTTC. Its translation: CAISERGGYGYTF.

This clone was observed a single time. The CDR3 reads CASSVGASGGGPQETQYF. Here the CDR3 DNA reads TGTGCCAGCAGCGTAGGTGCTAGCGGTGGCGGGCCCCAAGAGACCCAGTACTTC. The J gene is TRBJ2-5, the V gene TRBV9; 7 bases are a match to TRBD2. There are 18 residues in the CDR3. Germline CDR1 reads SGDLS; CDR2 reads YYNGEE. Trimming removed 0 bases from V and 1 base from J; junction bases left unmatched: 12.

The V gene is TRBV15, the J gene TRBJ2-5; perhaps TRBD1 as D (5 bases). V gave up 1 base and J gave up 4 bases, with 10 bases separating them. CDR1 LNHNV and CDR2 YYDKDF come from the germline V gene (reference sequence). The CDR3 runs to 14 residues. The DNA of the CDR3 is TGTGCCACCAGCAGAGCTGTTAGGGGAGAGACCCAGTACTTC. Its protein product is CATSRAVRGETQYF. Based on the CDR3 plus reference TRBV15 and TRBJ2-5, the full variable domain is DAMVIQNPRYQVTQFGKPVTLSCSQTLNHNVMYWYQQKSSQAPKLLFHYYDKDFNNEADTPDNFQSRRPNTSFCFLDIRSPGLGDTAMYLCATSRAVRGETQYFGPGTRLLVL.

The gene calls are TRBV10-3 and TRBJ2-3, with 7 bases identical to TRBD2. The CDR3 has 16 residues. Germline CDR1 reads ENHRY; CDR2 reads SYGVKD. V dropped 2 bases and J dropped 2; count of bases not matched to a gene: 7. DNA for the CDR3: TGTGCCATCAGTGAGGCCAGCGGGGATACCACAGATACGCAGTATTTT. Translated: CAISEASGDTTDTQYF.